Sequencing of this TCR beta chain was carried out in a study of response to subunit inactivated influenza vaccine. Study-level findings and limits: Few new T cells, the authors suggested, are recruited by each seasonal influenza vaccination.

Trimming left V 7 bases short and J 4 bases short, with 13 bases between. This CDR3 has 13 residues. Germline-derived CDR1 and CDR2 are MNHEY and SVGEGT. TCRdb re-analysed the RT-PCR reads in MiXCR, keeping a single row per CDR3 protein. The sample consists of roughly 620,000 distinct CDR3 sequences, 10% to 12% of them appearing once. Concerning this clonotype: The target antigen is unknown.

The sample was also reused in another study, on T cells expressing NK-cell markers. That publication notes: Production of TCR beta cDNA relied on 5'RACE template switching with UMIs. An anti-gamma-delta TCR antibody was added in several experiments. It restricted sorting to alpha-beta TCR-expressing T cells. Several of the donors carried dominant NKG2C+ clonotypes that took up roughly 1.0-8% of their CD8+ T cells. Several donors likewise had their CD3+CD56-NKG2C+ fraction led by these clonotypes.

The sequencing used PBMCs from blood, collected on the day of vaccination. The TCR was taken from a man between 50 and 59 years old who received an inactivated influenza vaccine. The chain uses TRBV6-2 or TRBV6-3 and TRBJ1-1; D gene uncertain. CDR3 coding DNA: TGTGCCAGCATCGACTGGGTATGCACTGAAGCTTTCTTT. It encodes CASIDWVCTEAFF.